This entry lists 12 T cell receptor beta chains sequenced from one sample in a study of beta chain features in type 1 diabetes. Broader study findings: Type 1 diabetes patients had moderately but significantly shorter TCRB CDR3s in all four CD4+ subsets.

All of the isolated RNA was reverse transcribed, so expressed TCRB transcripts were sequenced. The data were produced by immunoSEQ multiplex PCR, yet TCRdb's version contains in-frame clones alone and is incomplete. The repertoire has about 160,000 clones, about 63% of them found once; the top ten carry 0.08% to 0.095%. These receptors lack a known antigen. The sequenced sample was naive CD4+ T cells from blood. Receptors originate from a man aged 25 to 40 with type 1 diabetes.

The gene calls are TRBV9 and TRBJ1-1; TRBD1 matches 9 bases. The length of the CDR3 is 14 residues. From germline, CDR1 is SGDLS and CDR2 YYNGEE. V trimming: 2 bases; J trimming: 5 bases; junction bases outside the gene matches: 4. CDR3: CASSVGTGYTEAFF. The CDR3 nucleotides read TGTGCCAGCAGCGTTGGGACAGGGTATACTGAAGCTTTCTTT.

This clone turned up a few times. The J gene is TRBJ2-1, the V gene TRBV27; D is ambiguous. This CDR3 is 16 amino acids long. Germline V gives CDR1 MNHEY, CDR2 SMNVEV (reference sequence). The V gene lost 3 bases and the J gene lost 0 bases, with 12 bases spanning the gap. The CDR3 DNA reads TGTGCCAGCAGTTTCGCAGGCCTGAGCTCCTACAATGAGCAGTTCTTC. It translates to CASSFAGLSSYNEQFF.

The chain couples TRBV2 to TRBJ1-6, with 7 bases identical to TRBD1. Per the germline V gene, CDR1 is SNHLY and CDR2 is FYNNEI. V was clipped by 11 bases and J by 10 bases; unmatched bases: 8. The CDR3 sequence is 12 residues long. The CDR3 region is CAGDRAGSPLHF. In nucleotides, the CDR3 is TGTGCCGGCGACAGGGCGGGATCACCCCTCCACTTT.

V is TRBV29-1 and J is TRBJ1-1; D is unclear. This CDR3 is 12 amino acids long. V was cut by 7 bases and J by 1 base, with 10 bases left in between. Germline-derived CDR1 and CDR2 are SQVTM and ANQGSEA. The CDR3 sequence is CSALGRNTEAFF. The CDR3, as DNA: TGCAGCGCCCTCGGGCGGAACACTGAAGCTTTCTTT.

V is TRBV29-1 and J is TRBJ1-2; D not resolved. Germline CDR1 and CDR2: SQVTM and ANQGSEA. The CDR3 covers 14 residues. V was clipped by 2 bases and J by 8 bases, with 18 bases between them. DNA for the CDR3: TGCAGCGTTGAAAGCCAAGGGCGGACCAGGGGCTACACCTTC. This sequence encodes CSVESQGRTRGYTF.

The chain has TRBV7-8 and TRBJ2-5; D is ambiguous. The CDR3 totals 18 residues. V was clipped by 3 bases and J by 1 base, with 21 bases between them. CDR1 SGHVS and CDR2 FQNEAQ come from the germline V gene. The CDR3 loop reads CASSFSWGNPPIQETQYF. The CDR3 DNA is TGTGCCAGCAGCTTTAGCTGGGGAAATCCTCCCATCCAAGAGACCCAGTACTTC.

The chain employs TRBV19 and TRBJ1-4; weak D call: TRBD1 (6 bases). The CDR3 spans 14 residues. Looked up from germline, CDR1 is LNHDA and CDR2 is SQIVND (reference sequence). Trimming left V 4 bases short and J 5 bases short, with 11 bases between. The DNA of the CDR3 is TGTGCCAGTAGTAACGGACAGAAGAATGAAAAACTGTTTTTT. Protein product: CASSNGQKNEKLFF.

The chain couples TRBV4-1 to TRBJ1-2; unclear D gene. V was cut by 1 base and J by 1 base, with 10 bases left in between. CDR1 and CDR2 from the germline V gene are MGHRA and YSYEKL. This CDR3 has 15 amino acids. CDR3 sequence: CASSQGGSLNYGYTF. CDR3 sequence (DNA): TGCGCCAGCAGCCAAGGCGGCAGCCTTAACTATGGCTACACCTTC.

The J gene is TRBJ2-4, the V gene TRBV30; tentatively, D is TRBD2 (7 bases). The CDR3 has 14 residues. In germline, CDR1 is GTSNPN, CDR2 SVGIG (reference sequence). Trimming pared 0 bases from V and 6 bases from J, leaving 12 bases between. CDR3 sequence reads: CAWSVGGALNIQYF. The CDR3 DNA is TGTGCCTGGAGTGTAGGGGGGGCATTAAACATTCAGTACTTC.

The V call is TRBV7-2, the J call TRBJ2-5; 10 bases align to TRBD1. The CDR3 is made up of 15 amino acids. The germline gives CDR1 SGHTA, CDR2 FQGNSA. V trimming: 7 bases; J trimming: 5 bases; junction bases outside the gene matches: 10. In nucleotides, the CDR3 is TGTGCCAGCACTCAGACAGGGGGCGGGCACGAGACCCAGTACTTC. Translating it yields CASTQTGGGHETQYF.

The gene calls are TRBV4-3 and TRBJ2-1; TRBD2 is a possible D gene (6 bases). In germline, CDR1 is LGHNA, CDR2 YSLEER. CDR3 length: 16 amino acids. The V end was cut by 3 bases, the J end by 0 bases, with 12 bases between. The CDR3 spells CASSQMAGSSYNEQFF. The CDR3 DNA reads TGCGCCAGCAGCCAGATGGCGGGGAGCTCCTACAATGAGCAGTTCTTC.

This chain uses TRBV7-2 with TRBJ2-3, with D perhaps matching TRBD1 (5 bases). The CDR3 sequence is 14 residues long. Germline-derived CDR1 and CDR2 are SGHTA and FQGNSA. V was pared by 4 bases and J by 4 bases, with 12 bases between. The CDR3 loop is CASSSQGISDTQYF. CDR3 DNA sequence: TGTGCCAGCAGCTCTCAGGGCATCTCAGATACGCAGTATTTT.